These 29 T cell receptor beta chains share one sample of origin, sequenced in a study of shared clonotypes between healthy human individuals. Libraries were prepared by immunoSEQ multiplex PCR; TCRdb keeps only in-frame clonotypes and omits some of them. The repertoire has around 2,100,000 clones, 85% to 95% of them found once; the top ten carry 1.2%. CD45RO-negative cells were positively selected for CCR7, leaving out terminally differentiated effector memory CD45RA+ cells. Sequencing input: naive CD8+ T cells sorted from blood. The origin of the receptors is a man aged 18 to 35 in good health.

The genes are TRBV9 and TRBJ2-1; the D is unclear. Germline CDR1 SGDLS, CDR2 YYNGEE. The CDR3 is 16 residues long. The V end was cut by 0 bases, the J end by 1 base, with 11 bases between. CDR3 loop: CASSVAVDKSYNEQFF. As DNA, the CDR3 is TGTGCCAGCAGCGTAGCTGTGGATAAGTCCTACAATGAGCAGTTCTTC.

Here the CDR3 DNA reads TGTGCCAGCAGCTTTAGCGGGAGTGCATACGAGCAGTACTTC. Translating gives CASSFSGSAYEQYF. V and J are TRBV13 and TRBJ2-7; 9 bases are a match to TRBD2. The CDR3 contains 14 residues. J was trimmed by 4 bases and V by 3 bases; bases with no gene match: 4. Per germline, CDR1 PRHDT and CDR2 FYEKMQ (reference sequence). The whole variable domain, filled in from reference TRBV13 and TRBJ2-7, reads AAGVIQSPRHLIKEKRETATLKCYPIPRHDTVYWYQQGPGQDPQFLISFYEKMQSDKGSIPDRFSAQQFSDYHSELNMSSLELGDSALYFCASSFSGSAYEQYFGPGTRLTVT.

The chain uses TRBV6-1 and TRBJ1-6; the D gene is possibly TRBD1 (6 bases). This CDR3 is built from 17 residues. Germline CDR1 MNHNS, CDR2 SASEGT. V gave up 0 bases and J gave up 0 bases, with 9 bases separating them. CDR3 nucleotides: TGTGCCAGCAGTGAAGCGGGGGCGTACTCCTATAATTCACCCCTCCACTTT. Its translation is CASSEAGAYSYNSPLHF.

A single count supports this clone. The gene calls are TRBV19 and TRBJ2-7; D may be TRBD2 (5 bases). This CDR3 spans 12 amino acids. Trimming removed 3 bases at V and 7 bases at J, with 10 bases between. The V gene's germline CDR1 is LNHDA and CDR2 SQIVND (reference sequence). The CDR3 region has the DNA TGTGCCAGTAGTATGGACGGGGAAGAGCAGTACTTC. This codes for CASSMDGEEQYF.

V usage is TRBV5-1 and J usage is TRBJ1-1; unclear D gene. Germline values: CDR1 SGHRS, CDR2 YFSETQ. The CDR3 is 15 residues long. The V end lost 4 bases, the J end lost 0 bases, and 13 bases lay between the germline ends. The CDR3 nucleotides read TGCGCCAGCAGCCTACGTCCAGATATGAACACTGAAGCTTTCTTT. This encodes CASSLRPDMNTEAFF.

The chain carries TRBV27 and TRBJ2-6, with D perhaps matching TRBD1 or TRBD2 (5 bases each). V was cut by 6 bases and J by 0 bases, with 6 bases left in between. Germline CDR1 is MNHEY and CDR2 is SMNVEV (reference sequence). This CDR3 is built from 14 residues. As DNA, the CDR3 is TGTGCCAGCAGGGGGGTCTCTGGGGCCAACGTCCTGACTTTC. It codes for CASRGVSGANVLTF.

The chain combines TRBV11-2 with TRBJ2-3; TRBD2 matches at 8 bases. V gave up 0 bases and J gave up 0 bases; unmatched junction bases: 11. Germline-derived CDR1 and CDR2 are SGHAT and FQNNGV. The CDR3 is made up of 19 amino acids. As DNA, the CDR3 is TGTGCCAGCAGCTTAGATCCGACAGCGGGGGTCGGGAGCACAGATACGCAGTATTTT. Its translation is CASSLDPTAGVGSTDTQYF.

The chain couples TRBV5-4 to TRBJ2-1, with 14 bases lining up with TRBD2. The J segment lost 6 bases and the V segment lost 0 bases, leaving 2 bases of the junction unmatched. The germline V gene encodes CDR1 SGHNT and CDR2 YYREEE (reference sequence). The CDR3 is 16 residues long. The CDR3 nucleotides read TGTGCCAGCAGCTTGGCGGGACTAGCGGGAGTCAATGAGCAGTTCTTC. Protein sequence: CASSLAGLAGVNEQFF.

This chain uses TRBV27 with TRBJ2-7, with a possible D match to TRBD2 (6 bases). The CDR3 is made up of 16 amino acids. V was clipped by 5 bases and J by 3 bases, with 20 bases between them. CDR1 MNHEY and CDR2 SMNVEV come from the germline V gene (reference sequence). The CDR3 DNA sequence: TGTGCCAGCAGTCCGTCCGGGGGAGAGGCGAGCTACGAGCAGTACTTC. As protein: CASSPSGGEASYEQYF.

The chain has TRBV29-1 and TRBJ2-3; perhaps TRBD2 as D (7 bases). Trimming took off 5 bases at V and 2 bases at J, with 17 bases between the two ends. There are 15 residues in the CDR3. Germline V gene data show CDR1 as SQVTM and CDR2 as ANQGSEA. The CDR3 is CSVPGAGAPTDTQYF. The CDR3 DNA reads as TGCAGCGTTCCCGGGGCGGGGGCCCCCACAGATACGCAGTATTTT.

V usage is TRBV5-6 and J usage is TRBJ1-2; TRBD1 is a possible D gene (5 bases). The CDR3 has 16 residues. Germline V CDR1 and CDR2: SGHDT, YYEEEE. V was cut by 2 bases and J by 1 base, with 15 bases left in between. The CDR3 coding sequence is TGTGCCAGCAGCTTAGGCCAGGGACTATATAACTATGGCTACACCTTC. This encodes CASSLGQGLYNYGYTF.

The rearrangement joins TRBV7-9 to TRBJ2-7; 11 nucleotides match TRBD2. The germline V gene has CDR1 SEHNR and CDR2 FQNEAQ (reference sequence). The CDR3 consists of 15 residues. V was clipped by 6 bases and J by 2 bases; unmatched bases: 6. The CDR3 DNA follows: TGTGCCAGCAGTCCCCCGGGACTAGCGGCCTACGAGCAGTACTTC. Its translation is CASSPPGLAAYEQYF.

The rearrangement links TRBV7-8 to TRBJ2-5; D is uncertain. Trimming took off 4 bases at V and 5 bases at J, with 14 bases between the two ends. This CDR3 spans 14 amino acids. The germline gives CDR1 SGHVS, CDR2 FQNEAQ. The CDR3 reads CASSYSGMGETQYF. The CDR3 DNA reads TGTGCCAGCAGCTATTCCGGAATGGGGGAGACCCAGTACTTC.

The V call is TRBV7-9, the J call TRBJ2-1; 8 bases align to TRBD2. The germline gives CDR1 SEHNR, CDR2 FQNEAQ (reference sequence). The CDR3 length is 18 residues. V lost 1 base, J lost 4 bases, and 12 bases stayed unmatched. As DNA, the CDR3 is TGTGCCAGCAGCTTAGGAAGCGGGGGCCCCCCCGAATACAATGAGCAGTTCTTC. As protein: CASSLGSGGPPEYNEQFF.

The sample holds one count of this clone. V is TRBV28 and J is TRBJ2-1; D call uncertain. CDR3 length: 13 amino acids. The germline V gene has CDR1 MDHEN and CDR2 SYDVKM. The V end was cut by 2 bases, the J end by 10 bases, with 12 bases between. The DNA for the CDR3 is TGTGCCAGCAGTTTAATGCCTCATGCGGAGCAGTTCTTC. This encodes CASSLMPHAEQFF.

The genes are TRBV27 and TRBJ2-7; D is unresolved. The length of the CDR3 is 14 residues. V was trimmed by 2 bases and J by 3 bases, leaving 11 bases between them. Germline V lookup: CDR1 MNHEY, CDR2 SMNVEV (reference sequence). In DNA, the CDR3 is TGTGCCAGCAGTTTACTCGGACCATTCTACGAGCAGTACTTC. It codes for CASSLLGPFYEQYF.

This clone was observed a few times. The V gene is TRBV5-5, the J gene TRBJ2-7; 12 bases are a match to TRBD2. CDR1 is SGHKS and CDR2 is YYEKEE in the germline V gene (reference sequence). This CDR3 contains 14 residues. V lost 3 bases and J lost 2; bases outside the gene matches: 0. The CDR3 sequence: CASSWTSGTYEQYF. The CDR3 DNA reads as TGTGCCAGCAGCTGGACTAGCGGGACCTACGAGCAGTACTTC.

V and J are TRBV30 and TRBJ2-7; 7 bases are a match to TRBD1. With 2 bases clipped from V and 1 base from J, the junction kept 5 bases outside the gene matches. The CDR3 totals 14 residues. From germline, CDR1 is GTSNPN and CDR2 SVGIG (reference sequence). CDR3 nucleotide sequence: TGTGCCTGGAGTTTCTCAGGGGGTTCCTACGAGCAGTACTTC. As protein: CAWSFSGGSYEQYF.

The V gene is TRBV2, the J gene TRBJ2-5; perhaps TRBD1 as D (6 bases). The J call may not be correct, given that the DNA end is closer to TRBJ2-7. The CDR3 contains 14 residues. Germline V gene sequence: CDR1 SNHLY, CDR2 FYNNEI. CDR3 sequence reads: CASSGPGQIYEQYF. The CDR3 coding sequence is TGTGCCAGCAGTGGACCGGGACAAATATACGAGCAGTACTTC.

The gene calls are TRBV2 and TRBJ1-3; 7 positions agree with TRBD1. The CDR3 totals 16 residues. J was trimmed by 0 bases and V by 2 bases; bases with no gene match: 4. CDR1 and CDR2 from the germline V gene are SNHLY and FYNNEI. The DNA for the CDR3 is TGTGCCAGCAGTGAAACCGGGACAGACTCTGGAAACACCATATATTTT. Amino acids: CASSETGTDSGNTIYF.

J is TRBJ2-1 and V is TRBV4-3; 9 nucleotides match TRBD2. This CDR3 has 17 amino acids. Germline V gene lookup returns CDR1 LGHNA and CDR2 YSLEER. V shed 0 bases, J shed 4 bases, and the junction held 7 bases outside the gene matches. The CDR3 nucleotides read TGCGCCAGCAGCCAAGATCCTGGGACTAGCAGTTACAATGAGCAGTTCTTC. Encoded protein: CASSQDPGTSSYNEQFF.

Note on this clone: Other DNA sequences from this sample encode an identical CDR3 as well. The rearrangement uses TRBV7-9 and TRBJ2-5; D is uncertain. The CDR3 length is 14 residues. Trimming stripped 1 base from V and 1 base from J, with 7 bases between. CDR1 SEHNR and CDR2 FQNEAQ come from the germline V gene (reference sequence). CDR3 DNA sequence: TGTGCCAGCAGCTTAGGGGGTGGCCAAGAGACCCAGTACTTC. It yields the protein CASSLGGGQETQYF.

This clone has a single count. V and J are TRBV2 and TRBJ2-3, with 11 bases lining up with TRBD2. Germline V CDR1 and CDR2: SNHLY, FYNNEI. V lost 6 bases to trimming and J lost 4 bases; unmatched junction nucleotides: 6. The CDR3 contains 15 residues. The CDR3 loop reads CASSSLAGEADTQYF. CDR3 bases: TGTGCCAGCAGCTCACTAGCGGGGGAGGCAGATACGCAGTATTTT.

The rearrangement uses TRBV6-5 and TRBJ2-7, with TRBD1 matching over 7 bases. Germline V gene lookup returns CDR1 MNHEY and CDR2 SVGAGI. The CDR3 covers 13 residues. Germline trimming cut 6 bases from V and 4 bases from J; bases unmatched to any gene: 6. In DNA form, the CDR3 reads TGTGCCAGCAGACCGGGACAGACGTACGAGCAGTACTTC. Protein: CASRPGQTYEQYF.

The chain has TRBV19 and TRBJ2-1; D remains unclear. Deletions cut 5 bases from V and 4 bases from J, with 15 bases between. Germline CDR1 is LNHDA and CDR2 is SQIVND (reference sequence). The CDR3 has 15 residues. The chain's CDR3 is CASSSSPGPYNEQFF. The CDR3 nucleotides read TGTGCCAGTAGTTCATCTCCGGGCCCTTACAATGAGCAGTTCTTC.

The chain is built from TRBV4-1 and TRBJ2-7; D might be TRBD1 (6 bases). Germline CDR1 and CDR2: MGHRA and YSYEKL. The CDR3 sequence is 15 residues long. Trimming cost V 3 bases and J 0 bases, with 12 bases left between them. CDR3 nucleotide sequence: TGCGCCAGCAGCCATGGACAGCAGGTCTCCTACGAGCAGTACTTC. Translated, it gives CASSHGQQVSYEQYF.

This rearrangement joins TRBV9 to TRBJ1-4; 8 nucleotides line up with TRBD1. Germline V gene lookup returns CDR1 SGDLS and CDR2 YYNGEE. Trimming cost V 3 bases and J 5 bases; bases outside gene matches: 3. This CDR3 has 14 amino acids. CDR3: CASSGRDRNEKLFF. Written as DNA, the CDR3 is TGTGCCAGCAGCGGGAGGGACAGGAATGAAAAACTGTTTTTT.

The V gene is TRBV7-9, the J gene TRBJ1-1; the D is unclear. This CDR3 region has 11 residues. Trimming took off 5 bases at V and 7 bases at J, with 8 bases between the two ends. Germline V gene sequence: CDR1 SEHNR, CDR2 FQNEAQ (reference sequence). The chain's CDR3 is CASSGISEAFF. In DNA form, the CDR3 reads TGTGCCAGCAGCGGAATTAGTGAAGCTTTCTTT.

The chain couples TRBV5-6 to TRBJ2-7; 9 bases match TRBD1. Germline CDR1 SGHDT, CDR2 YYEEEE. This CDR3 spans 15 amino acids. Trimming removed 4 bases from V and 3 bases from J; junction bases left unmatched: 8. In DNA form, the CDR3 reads TGTGCCAGCAGCACGGATGGGACAGGGTTCTACGAGCAGTACTTC. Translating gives CASSTDGTGFYEQYF.